This TCR beta chain emerged from a study of cytomegalovirus exposure and HLA in healthy donors. Study-wide results and limits: 164 TCR beta chains were listed as cytomegalovirus-associated. Roughly uniform sequencing depth across donors was assumed, possibly incorrectly.

The CDR3 loop spans 16 amino acids. Germline assignment: CDR1 MDHEN and CDR2 SYDVKM. The V gene lost 5 bases and the J gene lost 1 base, with 15 bases spanning the gap. Primers: 60 Vbeta forward and 13 Jbeta reverse. Profiled with immunoSEQ multiplex PCR; TCRdb holds only in-frame clones, not every one. The sample records fewer than 90,000 clones, roughly 77% being singletons. A word on this clone: Its antigen remains unknown.

Material: PBMCs. The gene calls are TRBV28 and TRBJ1-3; perhaps TRBD1 as D (6 bases). This sequence originates from a woman in her forties in good health and CMV-seropositive. CDR3 loop: CASSNTGTTSGNTIYF. CDR3 nucleotides: TGTGCCAGCAGTAACACCGGGACAACGTCTGGAAACACCATATATTTT.